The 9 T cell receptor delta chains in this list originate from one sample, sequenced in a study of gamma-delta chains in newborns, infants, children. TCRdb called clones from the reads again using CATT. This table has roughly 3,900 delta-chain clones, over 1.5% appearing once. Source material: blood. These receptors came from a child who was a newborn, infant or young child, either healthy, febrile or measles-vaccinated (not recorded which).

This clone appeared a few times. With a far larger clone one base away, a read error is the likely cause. Here the CDR3 reads CAASPGGMGDTDKFIF. In DNA, the CDR3 is TGTGCAGCAAGCCCCGGGGGGATGGGGGACACCGATAAATTCATCTTT. The chain recombines TRAV29/DV5 with TRDJ1; TRDD3 matches at 7 bases. CDR3 length equals 16 residues. Per germline, CDR1 NSMFDY and CDR2 ISSIKDK. Based on the CDR3 plus reference TRAV29/DV5 and TRDJ1, the full variable domain is DQQVKQNSPSLSVQEGRISILNCDYTNSMFDYFLWYKKYPAEGPTFLISISSIKDKNEDGRFTVFLNKSAKHLSLHIVPSQPGDSAVYFCAASPGGMGDTDKFIFGKGTRVTVEP.

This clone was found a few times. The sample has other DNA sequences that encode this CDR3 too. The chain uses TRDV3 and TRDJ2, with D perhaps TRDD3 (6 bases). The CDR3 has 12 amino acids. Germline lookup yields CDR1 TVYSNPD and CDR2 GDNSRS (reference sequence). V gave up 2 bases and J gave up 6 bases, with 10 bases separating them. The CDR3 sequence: CAFPGGAAQLFF. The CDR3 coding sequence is TGTGCCTTTCCGGGGGGAGCAGCACAACTCTTCTTT. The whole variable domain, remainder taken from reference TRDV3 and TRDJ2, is CDKVTQSSPDQTVASGSEVVLLCTYDTVYSNPDLFWYRIRPDYSFQFVFYGDNSRSEGADFTQGRFSVKHILTQKAFHLVISPVRTEDSATYYCAFPGGAAQLFFGKGTQLIVEP.

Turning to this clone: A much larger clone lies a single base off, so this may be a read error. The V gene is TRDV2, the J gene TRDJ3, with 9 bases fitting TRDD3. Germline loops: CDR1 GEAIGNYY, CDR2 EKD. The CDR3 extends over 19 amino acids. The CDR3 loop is CARDTILGDLSWDTRQMFF. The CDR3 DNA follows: TGTGCCCGTGACACGATACTGGGGGACCTCTCCTGGGACACCCGACAGATGTTTTTC.

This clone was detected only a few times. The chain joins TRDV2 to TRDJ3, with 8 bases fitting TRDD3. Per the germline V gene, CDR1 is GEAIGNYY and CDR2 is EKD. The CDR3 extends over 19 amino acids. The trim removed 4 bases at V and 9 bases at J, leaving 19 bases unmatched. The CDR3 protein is CACDLLTGGSSLGTRQMFF. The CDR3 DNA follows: TGTGCCTGTGATCTCCTTACTGGGGGTTCTTCCCTGGGCACCCGACAGATGTTTTTC.

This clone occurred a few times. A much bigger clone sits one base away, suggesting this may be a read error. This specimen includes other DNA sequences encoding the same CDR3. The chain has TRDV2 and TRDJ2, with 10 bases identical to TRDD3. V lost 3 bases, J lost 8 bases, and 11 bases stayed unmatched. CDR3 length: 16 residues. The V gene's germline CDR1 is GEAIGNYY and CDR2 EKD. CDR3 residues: CACDEMGDTPTAQLFF. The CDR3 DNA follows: TGTGCCTGTGACGAGATGGGGGATACACCCACGGCACAACTCTTCTTT.

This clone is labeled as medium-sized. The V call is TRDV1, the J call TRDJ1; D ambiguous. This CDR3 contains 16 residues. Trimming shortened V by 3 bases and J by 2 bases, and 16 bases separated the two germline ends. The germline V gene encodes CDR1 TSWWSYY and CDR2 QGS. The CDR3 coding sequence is TGTGCTCTTGGGGACCCCTGCCGAAGTTGGACCGATAAACTCATCTTT. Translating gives CALGDPCRSWTDKLIF.

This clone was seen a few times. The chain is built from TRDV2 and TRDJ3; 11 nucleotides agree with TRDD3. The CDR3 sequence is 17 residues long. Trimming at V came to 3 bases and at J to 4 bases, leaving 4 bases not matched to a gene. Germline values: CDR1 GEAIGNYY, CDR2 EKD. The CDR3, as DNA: TGTGCCTGTGACGTACTGGGGGATATTTGGGACACCCGACAGATGTTTTTC. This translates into CACDVLGDIWDTRQMFF.

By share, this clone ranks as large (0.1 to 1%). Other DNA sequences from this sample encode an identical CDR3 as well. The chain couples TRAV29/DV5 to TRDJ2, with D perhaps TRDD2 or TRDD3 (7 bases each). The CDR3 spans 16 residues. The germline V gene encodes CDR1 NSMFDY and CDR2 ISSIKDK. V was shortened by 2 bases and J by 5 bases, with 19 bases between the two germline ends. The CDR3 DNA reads TGTGCAGCAAGGGGAATTCCTACGGGGGATACAGCACAACTCTTCTTT. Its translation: CAARGIPTGDTAQLFF.

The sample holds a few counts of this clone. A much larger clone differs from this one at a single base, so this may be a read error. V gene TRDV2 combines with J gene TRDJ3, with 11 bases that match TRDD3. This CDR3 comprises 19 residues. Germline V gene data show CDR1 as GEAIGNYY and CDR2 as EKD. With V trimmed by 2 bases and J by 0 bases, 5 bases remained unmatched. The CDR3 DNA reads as TGTGCCTGTGACAGAGTACTGGGGGATAGCTCCTGGGACACCCGACAGATGTTTTTC. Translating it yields CACDRVLGDSSWDTRQMFF.